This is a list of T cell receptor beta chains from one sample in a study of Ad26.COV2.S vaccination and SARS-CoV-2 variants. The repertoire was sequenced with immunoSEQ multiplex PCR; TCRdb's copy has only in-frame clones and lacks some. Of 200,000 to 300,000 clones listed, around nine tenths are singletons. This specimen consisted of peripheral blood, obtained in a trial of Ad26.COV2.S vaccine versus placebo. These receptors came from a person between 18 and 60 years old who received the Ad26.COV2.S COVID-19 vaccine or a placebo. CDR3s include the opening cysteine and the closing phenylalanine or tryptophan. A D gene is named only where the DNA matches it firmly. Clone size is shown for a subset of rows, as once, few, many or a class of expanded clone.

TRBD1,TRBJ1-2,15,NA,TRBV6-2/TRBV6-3,TGTGCCAGCAGTTCTCCCAACAGGGGGCCGAGTGGCTACACCTTC,CASSSPNRGPSGYTF
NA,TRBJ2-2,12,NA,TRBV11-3,TGTGCCAGCAGCCTAGACACCGGGGAGCTGTTTTTT,CASSLDTGELFF
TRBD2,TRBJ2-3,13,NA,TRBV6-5,TGTGCCATCAGCGGGGGGGCCGTAGATACGCAGTATTTT,CAISGGAVDTQYF
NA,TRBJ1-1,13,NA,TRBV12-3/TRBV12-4,TGTGCCAGCAGCCCGGACGGGGACGCTGAAGCTTTCTTT,CASSPDGDAEAFF
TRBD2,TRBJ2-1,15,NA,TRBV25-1,TGTGCCAGCAGTGAAAGACTAGCGGCCTACAATGAGCAGTTCTTC,CASSERLAAYNEQFF
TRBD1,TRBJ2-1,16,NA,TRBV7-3,TGTGCCAGCAGCTTAAGTAACTCACAGGGGCGCAATGAGCAGTTCTTC,CASSLSNSQGRNEQFF
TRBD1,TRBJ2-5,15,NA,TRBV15,TGTGCCACCAGCAGAGAAGCAGGGGGCGGGGAGACCCAGTACTTC,CATSREAGGGETQYF
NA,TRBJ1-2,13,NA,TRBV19,TGTGCCAGTAGTTTTGACGGTAGGAGCGGCTACACCTTC,CASSFDGRSGYTF
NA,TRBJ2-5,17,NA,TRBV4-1,TGCGCCAGCAGCCAAGACGACCGCGGGGCGGCGGAAGAGACCCAGTACTTC,CASSQDDRGAAEETQYF
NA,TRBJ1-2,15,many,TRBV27,TGTGCCAGCAGTTTGGGGCAGGGTCCTAACTATGGCTACACCTTC,CASSLGQGPNYGYTF
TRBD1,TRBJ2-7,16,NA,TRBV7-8,TGTGCCAGCAGCTTAACCCTGGGACAGGGATCCTACGAGCAGTACTTC,CASSLTLGQGSYEQYF
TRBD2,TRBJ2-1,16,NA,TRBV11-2,TGTGCCAGCAGCCCGACTAGCGGGGGGGTCTACAATGAGCAGTTCTTC,CASSPTSGGVYNEQFF
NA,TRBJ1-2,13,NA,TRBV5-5,TGTGCCAGCAGCTTAGAAAGGTTTGTCGGCTACACCTTC,CASSLERFVGYTF
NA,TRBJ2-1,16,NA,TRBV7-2,TGTGCCAGCAGCCCAGGCCCCTACGGGGAGTACAATGAGCAGTTCTTC,CASSPGPYGEYNEQFF
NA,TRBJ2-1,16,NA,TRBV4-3,TGCGCCAGCAGCCAAGATTACACCGACTCCTACAATGAGCAGTTCTTC,CASSQDYTDSYNEQFF
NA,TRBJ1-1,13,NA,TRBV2,TGTGCCAGCACCGTCACAGTGAACACTGAAGCTTTCTTT,CASTVTVNTEAFF
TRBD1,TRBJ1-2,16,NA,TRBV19,TGTGCCAGTACCATGGACAGGGGGACGGCCCTCTATGGCTACACCTTC,CASTMDRGTALYGYTF
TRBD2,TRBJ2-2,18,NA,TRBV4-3,TGCGCCAGCCGTAAAAGGATACTAGCGGGGCCGAACACCGGGGAGCTGTTTTTT,CASRKRILAGPNTGELFF
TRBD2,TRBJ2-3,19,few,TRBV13,TGTGCCAGCAGCAAGATATCCGGGACTAGCGGGAGGGAGGCGGGTACGCAGTATTTT,CASSKISGTSGREAGTQYF
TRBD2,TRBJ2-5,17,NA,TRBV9,TGTGCCAGCAGCGTAGCAGACTTAGGACTAGCGACCGAGACCCAGTACTTC,CASSVADLGLATETQYF
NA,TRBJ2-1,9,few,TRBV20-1,TGCAGTGCTAGCGTTGAGCAGTTCTTC,CSASVEQFF
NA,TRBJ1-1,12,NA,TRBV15,TGTGCCACCGCGGCCGGGAACACTGAAGCTTTCTTT,CATAAGNTEAFF
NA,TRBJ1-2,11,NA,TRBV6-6,TGTGCCAGCAGTTTTAGGAATGGCTACACCTTC,CASSFRNGYTF
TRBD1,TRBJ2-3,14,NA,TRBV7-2,TGTGCCAGCAGCCGCAGGGGGCTGGAGGATACGCAGTATTTT,CASSRRGLEDTQYF
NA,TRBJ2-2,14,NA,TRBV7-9,TGTGCCAGCAGCTTAGCGCCGGGCACCGGGGAGCTGTTTTTT,CASSLAPGTGELFF
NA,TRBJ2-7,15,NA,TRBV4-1,TGCGCCAGCAGCCAAATGGACAGGCTAGCGGGCGAGCAGTACTTC,CASSQMDRLAGEQYF
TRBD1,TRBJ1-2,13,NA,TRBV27,TGTGCCAGTTCCCAACAGGGGGCATATGGCTACACCTTC,CASSQQGAYGYTF
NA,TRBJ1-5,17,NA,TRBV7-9,TGTGCCAGCAGCTTAGTTTCGACCGGACGTAGCAATCAGCCCCAGCATTTT,CASSLVSTGRSNQPQHF
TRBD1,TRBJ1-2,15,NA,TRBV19,TGTGCCAGCCTGAGGGACTATGACAGGGGCTATGGCTACACCTTC,CASLRDYDRGYGYTF
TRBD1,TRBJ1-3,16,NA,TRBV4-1,TGCGCCAGCAGCCAGGCAGACAGGGGTTCTGGAAACACCATATATTTT,CASSQADRGSGNTIYF
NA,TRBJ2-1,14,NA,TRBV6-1,TGTGCCAGCAGTGAAGCAGAGGGAAACCGGGAGCAGTTCTTC,CASSEAEGNREQFF
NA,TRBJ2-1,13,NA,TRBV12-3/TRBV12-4,TGTGCCAGCAGTTTGAGTACGTACAATGAGCAGTTCTTC,CASSLSTYNEQFF
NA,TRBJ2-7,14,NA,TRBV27,TGTGCCAGCAGTTTATTTGGGACCTCCTACGAGCAGTACTTC,CASSLFGTSYEQYF
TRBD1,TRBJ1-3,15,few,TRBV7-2,TGTGCCAGCAGCTTAGCGACAGGGAGTGGAAACACCATATATTTT,CASSLATGSGNTIYF
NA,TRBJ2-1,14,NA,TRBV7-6,TGTGCCAGCAGCTCCGTGAGAGGGGACAATGAGCAGTTCTTC,CASSSVRGDNEQFF
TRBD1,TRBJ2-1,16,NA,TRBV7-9,TGTGCCAGCAGCTTACGGGACAGGGATTCCTACAATGAGCAGTTCTTC,CASSLRDRDSYNEQFF
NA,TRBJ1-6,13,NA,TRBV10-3,TGTGCCATCAGTGAGAACCAAAATTCACCCCTCCACTTT,CAISENQNSPLHF
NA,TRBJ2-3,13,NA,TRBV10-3,TGTGCCATCAGTGACTGGTCGACAGATACGCAGTATTTT,CAISDWSTDTQYF
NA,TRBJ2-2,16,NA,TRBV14,TGTGCCAGCAGCCAAGACCCAGCGGGTCGGCCCGGGGAGCTGTTTTTT,CASSQDPAGRPGELFF
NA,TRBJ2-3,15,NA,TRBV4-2,TGTGCCAGCAGCCAGGCCGCAGACTACACAGATACGCAGTATTTT,CASSQAADYTDTQYF
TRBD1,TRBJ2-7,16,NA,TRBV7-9,TGTGCCAGCAGCTTGAAGACAGGGCTCCCGTCCTACGAGCAGTACTTC,CASSLKTGLPSYEQYF
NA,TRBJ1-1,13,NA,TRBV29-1,TGCAGCGTTGAGGAGGGGGAAGGAACTGAAGCTTTCTTT,CSVEEGEGTEAFF
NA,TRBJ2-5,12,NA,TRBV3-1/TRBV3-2,TGTGCCAGCAGCCAAGTAGGAGAGACCCAGTACTTC,CASSQVGETQYF
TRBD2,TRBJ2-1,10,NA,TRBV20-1,TGCAGTGCTAGGGGGAGGGAACTGTTCTTC,CSARGRELFF
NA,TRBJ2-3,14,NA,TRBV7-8,TGTGCCAGCAGCTCCTTGGACTCCCCTGATACGCAGTATTTT,CASSSLDSPDTQYF
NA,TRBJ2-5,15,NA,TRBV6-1,TGTGCCAGCAGTGACCGAGACAGAGGAGGCGAGACCCAGTACTTC,CASSDRDRGGETQYF
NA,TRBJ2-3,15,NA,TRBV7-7,TGTGCCAGCAGCCCCCAGCCAACCTCCACAGATACGCAGTATTTT,CASSPQPTSTDTQYF
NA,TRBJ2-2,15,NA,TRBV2,TGTGCCAGCAGTGAGGAACAGAGATACACCGGGGAGCTGTTTTTT,CASSEEQRYTGELFF